The 11 T cell receptor beta chains below all came from one sample that was sequenced in a study of cytotoxic CD8 clonotypes in ibrutinib-treated CLL. This table comes from immunoSEQ multiplex PCR, and its TCRdb copy is limited to in-frame clones, with some not included. The sample holds approximately 50,000 clones, around 68% seen once. The sample here was PBMCs, taken after 12 months of ibrutinib treatment. Receptors were obtained from a human donor with chronic lymphocytic leukemia.

Concerning this clone itself: One junction end does not reproduce the germline sequence, and a read error may be involved. The V call is TRBV19, the J call TRBJ1-1; no reliable D call. Germline values: CDR1 LNHDA, CDR2 SQIVND (reference sequence). CDR3 size: 12 residues. Here the CDR3 reads CASQEGYANSVF. CDR3 DNA: TGTGCCAGTCAGGAGGGATACGCTAATTCGGTCTTT.

J is TRBJ1-6 and V is TRBV28; D not certain. This CDR3 is 13 amino acids long. CDR1 is MDHEN and CDR2 is SYDVKM in the germline V gene. V lost 3 bases and J 9 bases, leaving 9 bases between the germline ends. The CDR3 spells CASSLDLFSPLHF. CDR3 sequence (DNA): TGTGCCAGCAGTTTGGATCTTTTTTCACCCCTCCACTTT. Supplemented by reference TRBV28 and TRBJ1-6, the full variable domain reads DVKVTQSSRYLVKRTGEKVFLECVQDMDHENMFWYRQDPGLGLRLIYFSYDVKMKEKGDIPEGYSVSREKKERFSLILESASTNQTSMYLCASSLDLFSPLHFGNGTRLTVT.

The chain employs TRBV30 and TRBJ2-7; 7 bases match TRBD1. Germline V gene sequence: CDR1 GTSNPN, CDR2 SVGIG (reference sequence). With V trimmed by 2 bases and J by 5 bases, 12 bases remained unmatched. The CDR3 extends over 15 amino acids. CDR3 coding DNA: TGTGCCTGGAGTTTACCGACAGGGATACAGGACGAGCAGTACTTC. This encodes CAWSLPTGIQDEQYF. The full variable domain, in which reference TRBV30 and TRBJ2-7 provide the parts outside the CDR3, is SQTIHQWPATLVQPVGSPLSLECTVEGTSNPNLYWYRQAAGRGLQLLFYSVGIGQISSEVPQNLSASRPQDRQFILSSKKLLLSDSGFYLCAWSLPTGIQDEQYFGPGTRLTVT.

This chain uses TRBV28 with TRBJ2-7, with a tentative D call TRBD1 (5 bases). The germline V gene encodes CDR1 MDHEN and CDR2 SYDVKM. The CDR3 totals 14 residues. Trimming stripped 1 base from V and 2 bases from J, with 9 bases between. The CDR3 coding sequence is TGTGCCAGCAGTTTATCCCAGGGAACCTACGAGCAGTACTTC. This translates into CASSLSQGTYEQYF.

The V call is TRBV18, the J call TRBJ1-2; 9 nucleotides line up with TRBD1. V lost 4 bases, J lost 4 bases, and 7 bases stayed unmatched. The CDR3 spans 15 residues. Germline V gene lookup returns CDR1 KGHSH and CDR2 LQKENI. Written as DNA, the CDR3 is TGTGCCAGCTCACTACCGGGACAGGGTCCCTATGGCTACACCTTC. This encodes CASSLPGQGPYGYTF.

V is TRBV5-1 and J is TRBJ2-2, with 11 nucleotides matching TRBD1. The CDR3 length is 15 residues. V trimming: 4 bases; J trimming: 4 bases; junction bases outside the gene matches: 3. The germline V gene encodes CDR1 SGHRS and CDR2 YFSETQ. The DNA for the CDR3 is TGCGCCAGCAGCGGACAGGGGGCGAGCACCGGGGAGCTGTTTTTT. This encodes CASSGQGASTGELFF.

This chain uses TRBV9 with TRBJ2-3, with 8 bases identical to TRBD2. There are 16 residues in the CDR3. CDR1 SGDLS and CDR2 YYNGEE come from the germline V gene. The V gene end was trimmed by 4 bases and the J gene end by 5 bases; junction bases not matched to a gene: 12. The CDR3 here is CASSPPGGSTGDTQYF. The DNA for the CDR3 is TGTGCCAGCAGCCCCCCGGGAGGGAGTACGGGAGATACGCAGTATTTT.

The chain is built from TRBV6-1 and TRBJ2-3, with 8 bases lining up with TRBD1. The V segment lost 7 bases and the J segment 2 bases; nucleotides outside the gene matches: 5. There are 14 residues in the CDR3. From germline, CDR1 is MNHNS and CDR2 SASEGT. The CDR3 DNA is TGTGCCAGCAACCGGGACAGGACCACAGATACGCAGTATTTT. Amino acids: CASNRDRTTDTQYF.

This clone was counted between two and nine times. The V call is TRBV5-1, the J call TRBJ2-3; D gene ambiguous. This CDR3 has 15 amino acids. Trimming shortened V by 0 bases and J by 4 bases, and 12 bases separated the two germline ends. From germline, CDR1 is SGHRS and CDR2 YFSETQ. CDR3 bases: TGCGCCAGCAGCTTGGGGGTACTCGCTTCAGATACGCAGTATTTT. This translates into CASSLGVLASDTQYF.

This clone was seen a handful of times. The genes are TRBV27 and TRBJ2-5; D is possibly TRBD2 (6 bases). The CDR3 sequence is 14 residues long. V was clipped by 5 bases and J by 5 bases, with 15 bases between them. Germline lookup yields CDR1 MNHEY and CDR2 SMNVEV (reference sequence). CDR3 sequence (DNA): TGTGCCAGCAGTGAGACTAGGATTCAGGAGACCCAGTACTTC. Protein: CASSETRIQETQYF.

CDR3 sequence (DNA): TGTGCCATCAGTGAGGCGGGACAAGGAGGCTACACCTTC. Translating it yields CAISEAGQGGYTF. The V call is TRBV10-3, the J call TRBJ1-2; D is possibly TRBD1 (6 bases). The length of the CDR3 is 13 residues. Germline assignment: CDR1 ENHRY and CDR2 SYGVKD. Between the trimmed V and J ends, which lost 2 bases and 8 bases, there was a span of 12 bases.